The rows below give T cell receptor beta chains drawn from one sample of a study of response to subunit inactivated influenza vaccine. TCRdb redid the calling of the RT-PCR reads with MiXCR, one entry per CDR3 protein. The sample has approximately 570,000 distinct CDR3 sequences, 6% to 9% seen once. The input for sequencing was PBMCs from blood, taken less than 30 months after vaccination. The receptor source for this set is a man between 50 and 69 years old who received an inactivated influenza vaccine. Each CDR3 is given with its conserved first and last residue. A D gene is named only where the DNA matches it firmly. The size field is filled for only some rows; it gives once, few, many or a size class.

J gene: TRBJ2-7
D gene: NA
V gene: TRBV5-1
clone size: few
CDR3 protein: CASSFGGVEQYF
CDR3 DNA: TGCGCCAGCAGCTTTGGGGGAGTCGAGCAGTACTTC

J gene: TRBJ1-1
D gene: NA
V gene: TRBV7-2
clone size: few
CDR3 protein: CASSSAGDTEAFF
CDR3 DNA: TGTGCCAGCAGCTCTGCGGGGGACACTGAAGCTTTCTTT

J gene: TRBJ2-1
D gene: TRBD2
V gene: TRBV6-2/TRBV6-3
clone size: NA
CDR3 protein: CASLGLAGDEQFF
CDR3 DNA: TGTGCCTCCCTGGGACTAGCGGGAGATGAGCAGTTCTTC

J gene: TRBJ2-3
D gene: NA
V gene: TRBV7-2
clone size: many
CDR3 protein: CASSIDTQYF
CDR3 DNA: TGTGCCAGCAGCATAGATACGCAGTATTTT

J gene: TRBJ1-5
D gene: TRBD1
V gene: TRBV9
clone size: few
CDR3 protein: CASSEGTGGNQPQHF
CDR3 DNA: TGTGCCAGCAGCGAAGGGACAGGGGGCAATCAGCCCCAGCATTTT

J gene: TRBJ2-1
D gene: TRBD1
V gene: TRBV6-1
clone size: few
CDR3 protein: CASSAPGQLYNEQFF
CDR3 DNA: TGTGCCAGCAGTGCGCCGGGACAGCTCTACAATGAGCAGTTCTTC

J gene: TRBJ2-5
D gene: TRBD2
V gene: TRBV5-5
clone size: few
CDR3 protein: CASSFTSGGYQETQYF
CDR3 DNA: TGTGCCAGCAGCTTTACTAGCGGGGGCTACCAAGAGACCCAGTACTTC

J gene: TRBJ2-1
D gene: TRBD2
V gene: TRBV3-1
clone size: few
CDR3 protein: CASSQSGRVYNEQFF
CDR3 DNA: TGTGCCAGCAGCCAGAGCGGGAGGGTCTACAATGAGCAGTTCTTC

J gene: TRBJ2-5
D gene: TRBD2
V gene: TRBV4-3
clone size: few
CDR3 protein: CASSQRPGLAEQETQYF
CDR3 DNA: TGCGCCAGCAGCCAAAGGCCGGGACTAGCGGAGCAAGAGACCCAGTACTTC

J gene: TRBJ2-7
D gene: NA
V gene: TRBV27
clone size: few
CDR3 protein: CASSLATTGYEQYF
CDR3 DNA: TGTGCCAGCAGTTTAGCGACCACAGGGTACGAGCAGTACTTC

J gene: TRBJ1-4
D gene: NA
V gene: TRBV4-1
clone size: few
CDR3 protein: CASSQESGTTNEKLFF
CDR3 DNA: TGCGCCAGCAGCCAAGAATCCGGGACGACTAATGAAAAACTGTTTTTT

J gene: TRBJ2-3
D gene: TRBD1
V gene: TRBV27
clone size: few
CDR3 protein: CASSSGQELTDTQYF
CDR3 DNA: TGTGCCAGCAGTTCCGGACAGGAACTCACAGATACGCAGTATTTT

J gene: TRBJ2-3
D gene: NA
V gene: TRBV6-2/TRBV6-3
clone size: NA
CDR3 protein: CASSYLKVGTDTQYF
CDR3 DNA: TGTGCCAGCAGTTACTTGAAGGTTGGCACAGATACGCAGTATTTT

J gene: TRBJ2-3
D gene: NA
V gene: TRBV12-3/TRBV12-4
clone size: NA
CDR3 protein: CASTVSKIGTPNTDTQYF
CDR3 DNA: TGTGCCAGCACAGTAAGTAAGATCGGGACTCCGAACACAGATACGCAGTATTTT

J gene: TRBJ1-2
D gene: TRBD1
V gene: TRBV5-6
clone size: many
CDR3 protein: CASSYRGFAGYTF
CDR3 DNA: TGTGCCAGCAGCTACAGGGGATTTGCTGGCTACACCTTC

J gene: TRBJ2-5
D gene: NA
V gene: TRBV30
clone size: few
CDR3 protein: CAWSSGSAQETQYF
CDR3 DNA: TGTGCCTGGAGTTCCGGCAGTGCGCAGGAGACCCAGTACTTC

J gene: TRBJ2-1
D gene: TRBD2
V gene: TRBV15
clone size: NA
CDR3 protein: CATSRAKGLAVNEQFF
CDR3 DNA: TGTGCCACCAGCAGAGCTAAGGGACTAGCGGTCAATGAGCAGTTCTTC

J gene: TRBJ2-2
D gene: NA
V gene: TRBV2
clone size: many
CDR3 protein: CASSRPSANTGELFF
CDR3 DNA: TGTGCCAGCAGTCGACCTAGTGCCAACACCGGGGAGCTGTTTTTT

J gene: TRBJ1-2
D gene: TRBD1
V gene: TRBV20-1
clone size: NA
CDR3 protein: CRASTGSNYGYTF
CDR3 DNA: TGCAGGGCCTCGACAGGGAGTAACTATGGCTACACCTTC

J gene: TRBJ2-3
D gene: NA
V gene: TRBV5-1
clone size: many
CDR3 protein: CASTGGTSTDTQYF
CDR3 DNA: TGCGCCAGCACTGGGGGAACTAGCACAGATACGCAGTATTTT

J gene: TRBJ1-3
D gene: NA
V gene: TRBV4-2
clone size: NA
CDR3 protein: CASSQDAARALRNGNTIYF
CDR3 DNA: TGTGCCAGCAGCCAAGATGCGGCCAGGGCGCTCCGAAATGGAAACACCATATATTTT

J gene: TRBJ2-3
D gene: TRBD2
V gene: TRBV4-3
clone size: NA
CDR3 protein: CASSQRSSGHENTQYF
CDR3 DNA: TGCGCCAGCAGCCAACGTTCTAGCGGGCACGAAAATACGCAGTATTTT

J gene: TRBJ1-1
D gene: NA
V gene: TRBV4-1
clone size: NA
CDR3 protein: CASSQGRGYTEAFF
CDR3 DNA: TGCGCCAGCAGCCAAGGCCGGGGATACACTGAAGCTTTCTTT

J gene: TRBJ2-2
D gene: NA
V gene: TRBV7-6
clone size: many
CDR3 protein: CASSPAVYNTGELFF
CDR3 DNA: TGTGCCAGCAGCCCTGCGGTTTACAATACCGGGGAGCTGTTTTTT

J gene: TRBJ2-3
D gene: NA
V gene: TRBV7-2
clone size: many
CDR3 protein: CASRPDTDTQYF
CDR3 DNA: TGTGCCAGCAGGCCCGACACAGATACGCAGTATTTT

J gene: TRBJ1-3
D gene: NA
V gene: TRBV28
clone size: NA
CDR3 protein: CASSFRQGYSGNTIYF
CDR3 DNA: TGTGCCAGCAGTTTTCGGCAGGGTTACTCTGGAAACACCATATATTTT

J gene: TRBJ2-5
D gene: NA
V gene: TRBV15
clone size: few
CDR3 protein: CATSRDLGLAQETQYF
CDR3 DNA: TGTGCCACCAGCAGAGATTTGGGACTGGCACAAGAGACCCAGTACTTC

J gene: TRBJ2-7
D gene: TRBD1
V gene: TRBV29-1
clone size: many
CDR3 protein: CSVEGWTGAIYEQYF
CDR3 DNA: TGCAGCGTTGAAGGTTGGACAGGGGCGATCTACGAGCAGTACTTC

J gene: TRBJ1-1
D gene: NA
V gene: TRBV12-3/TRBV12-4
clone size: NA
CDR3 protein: CASSSFTEAFF
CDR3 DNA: TGTGCCAGCAGTTCATTCACTGAAGCTTTCTTT

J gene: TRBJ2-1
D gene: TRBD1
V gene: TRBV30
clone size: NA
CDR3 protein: CAWGQGALQFF
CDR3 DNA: TGTGCCTGGGGACAGGGAGCATTGCAGTTCTTC

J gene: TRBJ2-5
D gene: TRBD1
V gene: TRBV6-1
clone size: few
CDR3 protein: CASKEQGVQETQYF
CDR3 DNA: TGTGCCAGCAAGGAACAGGGGGTTCAAGAGACCCAGTACTTC

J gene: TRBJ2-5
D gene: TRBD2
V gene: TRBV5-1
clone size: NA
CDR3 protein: CASAGLAGSQETQYF
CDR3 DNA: TGCGCCAGCGCCGGACTAGCGGGGTCCCAAGAGACCCAGTACTTC

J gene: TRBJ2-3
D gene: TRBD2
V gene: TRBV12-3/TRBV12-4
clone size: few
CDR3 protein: CASSGLGAFDTQYF
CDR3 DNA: TGTGCCAGCAGCGGACTAGGAGCTTTCGATACGCAGTATTTT